The subject of this entry is one T cell receptor (beta chain). As yet, its antigen is unknown. A second PCR of roughly 7 to 11 cycles used a sample-barcoded 5' primer and a J-beta primer mix. Template switching added a 12-random-nucleotide identifier to every cDNA molecule. TCRdb re-called the 5' RACE reads through MiXCR, storing one row per CDR3 protein. The sample has some 1,800,000 distinct CDR3 sequences, 35% to 50% seen once. The data are from a study of blood T cells in healthy people across ages. Across the whole study: Template-switching capture recovered about one barcoded beta molecule per two T cells. General study findings and limits: Diversity of TCR beta correlated strongly with naive T cell percentage. Any conclusive comparison of naive versus antigen-experienced cells was prevented by using unsorted PBMCs.

Sequencing was carried out using blood. The receptor was isolated from a human donor in good health.

The CDR3 here is CASSLRQAVTDTQYF. The CDR3 nucleotides read TGTGCCAGCAGTTTACGACAGGCTGTCACAGATACGCAGTATTTT. This chain joins TRBV6-1 and TRBJ2-3; tentative D call: TRBD1 (6 bases). V was shortened by 5 bases and J by 2 bases, with 14 bases between the two germline ends. The length of the CDR3 is 15 residues. Germline values: CDR1 MNHNS, CDR2 SASEGT.